A single sample gave rise to the 5 T cell receptor beta chains below, sequenced in a study of response to subunit inactivated influenza vaccine. TCRdb processed the RT-PCR reads anew with MiXCR; each CDR3 protein has one entry. The sample contains approximately 290,000 distinct CDR3 sequences, roughly 22% of which appear only once. Sample: PBMCs from blood, taken about 20 months after vaccination. The receptors were sampled from a man between 45 and 75 years old who received an inactivated influenza vaccine.

The table lists this clonotype with many counts. The chain couples TRBV24-1 to TRBJ1-2, with D possibly being TRBD1 (6 bases). The V gene lost 1 base and the J gene lost 4 bases, with 9 bases spanning the gap. The CDR3 is 14 amino acids. Germline values: CDR1 KGHDR, CDR2 SFDVKD. The CDR3 DNA sequence: TGTGCCACCAGTGATTTACAGGGATTCTATGGCTACACCTTC. Its protein is CATSDLQGFYGYTF.

This clonotype was seen many times. The genes are TRBV4-3 and TRBJ1-1; D gene ambiguous. The CDR3 consists of 15 residues. CDR1 and CDR2 from the germline V gene are LGHNA and YSLEER. Deletions cut 0 bases from V and 5 bases from J, with 13 bases between. Here the CDR3 DNA reads TGCGCCAGCAGCCAAGAAAGGGCCGTTGGGACTGAAGCTTTCTTT. This gives the protein CASSQERAVGTEAFF.

V is TRBV20-1 and J is TRBJ1-1; no clear D gene. The germline V gene encodes CDR1 DFQATT and CDR2 SNEGSKA (reference sequence). Trimming removed 1 base from V and 0 bases from J, with 3 bases in between. CDR3 length: 12 residues. The CDR3 nucleotides are TGCAGTGCTAGAGTCGTGAACACTGAAGCTTTCTTT. It codes for CSARVVNTEAFF.

This clonotype came up a few times. For the CDR3, the DNA is TGCAGCGTTGACGAGGGAGGATTGACTGAAGCTTTCTTT. It is translated as CSVDEGGLTEAFF. V and J are TRBV29-1 and TRBJ1-1; D uncertain. The germline gives CDR1 SQVTM, CDR2 ANQGSEA. Between the trimmed V and J ends, which lost 3 bases and 5 bases, there was a span of 13 bases. This CDR3 has 13 residues.

The chain carries TRBV29-1 and TRBJ2-7; D tentatively reads TRBD1 or TRBD2 (5 bases each). CDR3 length: 13 amino acids. CDR1 and CDR2 (germline): SQVTM, ANQGSEA. V gave up 4 bases and J gave up 2 bases, with 12 bases separating them. The CDR3 spells CSVVGAEPYEQYF. The CDR3 DNA is TGCAGCGTTGTCGGGGCAGAGCCCTACGAGCAGTACTTC.